These 22 T cell receptor beta chains came from one sample sequenced in a study of response to subunit inactivated influenza vaccine. In TCRdb, the RT-PCR reads were re-called with MiXCR into one record per CDR3 protein. The sample consists of 800,000 or so distinct CDR3 sequences, approximately 22% of them appearing once. Sample: PBMCs from blood, taken more than 4 days after vaccination. The source of these receptors is a man in his fifties or sixties who received an inactivated influenza vaccine.

The V gene is TRBV7-9, the J gene TRBJ2-1; TRBD2 is a possible D gene (6 bases). There are 12 residues in the CDR3. Deletions cut 5 bases from V and 10 bases from J, with 12 bases between. Looked up from germline, CDR1 is SEHNR and CDR2 is FQNEAQ (reference sequence). CDR3 loop: CASSVGLPEQFF. CDR3 sequence (DNA): TGTGCCAGCAGCGTGGGACTTCCAGAGCAGTTCTTC.

This chain joins TRBV7-8 and TRBJ2-1, with TRBD2 matching 7 bases. This CDR3 region has 12 residues. V lost 5 bases to trimming and J lost 14 bases; unmatched junction nucleotides: 9. In germline, CDR1 is SGHVS, CDR2 FQNEAQ. The CDR3 bases are TGTGCCAGCAGCCTAGTGGGGGGAGGGAAGTTCTTC. Translation: CASSLVGGGKFF. Supplemented by reference TRBV7-8 and TRBJ2-1, the full variable domain reads GAGVSQSPRYKVAKRGQDVALRCDPISGHVSLFWYQQALGQGPEFLTYFQNEAQLDKSGLPSDRFFAERPEGSVSTLKIQRTQQEDSAVYLCASSLVGGGKFFGPGTRLTVL.

The chain links TRBV20-1 to TRBJ2-3; 8 nucleotides align to TRBD2. The germline CDR1 and CDR2 sequences are DFQATT and SNEGSKA (reference sequence). Trimming took 4 bases from V and 2 from J; bases not matched to a gene: 14. This CDR3 region has 17 residues. The CDR3 spells CSATRYAPGLVTDTQYF. CDR3 bases: TGCAGTGCTACCCGCTACGCTCCGGGACTAGTCACAGATACGCAGTATTTT.

The chain links TRBV6-5 to TRBJ1-5; TRBD1 might be the D (5 bases). Germline V gene data show CDR1 as MNHEY and CDR2 as SVGAGI. The CDR3 is 15 amino acids. With 0 bases removed from V and 4 bases from J, the gap between germline ends came to 10 bases. CDR3 nucleotides: TGTGCCAGCAGTTACTCGGAGTACAGGAATCAGCCCCAGCATTTT. It encodes CASSYSEYRNQPQHF.

This clonotype was picked up a small number of times. The V call is TRBV12-3 or TRBV12-4, the J call TRBJ2-2; no definite D call. V was shortened by 4 bases and J by 4 bases, with 13 bases between the two germline ends. The CDR3 runs to 15 residues. CDR3 residues: CASSSGAWGTGELFF. In DNA form, the CDR3 reads TGTGCCAGCAGTTCCGGCGCCTGGGGCACCGGGGAGCTGTTTTTT.

This clonotype was observed a handful of times. The chain couples TRBV11-2 to TRBJ2-1; D tentatively reads TRBD1 or TRBD2 (6 bases each). The CDR3 spans 19 residues. V was clipped by 1 base and J by 0 bases, with 19 bases between them. Looked up from germline, CDR1 is SGHAT and CDR2 is FQNNGV. DNA of the CDR3: TGTGCCAGCAGCTTAGGGGGGGCCAGACCCTATCGCTCCTACAATGAGCAGTTCTTC. It yields the protein CASSLGGARPYRSYNEQFF.

The chain links TRBV12-3 or TRBV12-4 to TRBJ2-5; no firm D call. The CDR3 runs 15 residues. The germline V and J ends were trimmed by 4 bases and 0 bases, with 12 bases remaining between them. CDR3 nucleotide sequence: TGTGCCAGCAGTTACATCACGGCGGACCAAGAGACCCAGTACTTC. As protein: CASSYITADQETQYF.

Worth noting for this clonotype: The germline gene is not matched at one end of the junction; a read error may be the cause. The gene calls are TRBV20-1 and TRBJ2-7; no definite D call. Looked up from germline, CDR1 is DFQATT and CDR2 is SNEGSKA (reference sequence). The CDR3 spans 14 residues. The CDR3 coding sequence is TGCAGTGGAAAGCAGTTCTCCAACACCTACGAGCTGTACTTC. Translated, it gives CSGKQFSNTYELYF.

This clonotype turned up a few times. The V and J genes are TRBV12-3 or TRBV12-4 and TRBJ1-1, with a tentative D call TRBD1 (5 bases). Trimming took 7 bases from V and 4 from J, leaving 10 bases between them. The CDR3 extends over 12 amino acids. The CDR3 here is CASTLGGTEAFF. CDR3 nucleotide sequence: TGTGCCAGCACCCTGGGGGGCACTGAAGCTTTCTTT.

This clonotype was counted a few times. This chain connects TRBV12-3 or TRBV12-4 to TRBJ1-5; TRBD1 matches at 10 bases. V was clipped by 5 bases and J by 3 bases; unmatched bases: 7. The CDR3 length is 16 residues. CDR3 in amino acids: CASSAPGQGTNQPQHF. CDR3 nucleotides: TGTGCCAGCAGTGCCCCGGGACAGGGGACCAATCAGCCCCAGCATTTT.

In DNA form, the CDR3 reads TGTGCCAGCAGTTTGAGCTTTGCCGGCAGGTACGAGCAGTACTTC. It translates to CASSLSFAGRYEQYF. The chain couples TRBV12-3 or TRBV12-4 to TRBJ2-7; D is ambiguous. The ends were cut back, 3 bases at V and 4 bases at J, with 16 bases in the middle. The CDR3 is 15 amino acids.

This sequence joins TRBV11-2 and TRBJ2-7; 11 bases line up with TRBD2. The CDR3 has 18 amino acids. After removal of 2 bases from V and 3 bases from J, the junction contained 12 bases not matched to a gene. Germline V CDR1 and CDR2: SGHAT, FQNNGV. CDR3 in amino acids: CASSLSHSGRAVDYEQYF. CDR3 bases: TGTGCCAGCAGCTTATCTCATAGCGGGAGGGCCGTCGACTACGAGCAGTACTTC.

This sequence joins TRBV28 and TRBJ2-7; possibly TRBD2 for D (5 bases). Germline CDR1 MDHEN, CDR2 SYDVKM. V lost 3 bases to trimming and J lost 5 bases, with 20 bases between them. This CDR3 spans 16 amino acids. CDR3 loop: CASSFPKAVGPDEQYF. CDR3 DNA sequence: TGTGCCAGCAGTTTCCCAAAAGCGGTAGGGCCGGACGAGCAGTACTTC.

The rearrangement links TRBV6-1 to TRBJ1-6; possible D gene TRBD1, 6 bases. Trimming cost V 2 bases and J 9 bases, with 14 bases left between them. Germline lookup yields CDR1 MNHNS and CDR2 SASEGT. CDR3 length: 15 amino acids. The CDR3 DNA follows: TGTGCCAGCAGTGAAACGATACAGGGTCGTTCACCCCTCCACTTT. As protein: CASSETIQGRSPLHF.

This chain joins TRBV13 and TRBJ2-3; the D gene is possibly TRBD2 (6 bases). In germline, CDR1 is PRHDT, CDR2 FYEKMQ (reference sequence). This CDR3 is built from 17 residues. V shed 2 bases and J shed 4 bases, with 19 bases lying between them. The CDR3 sequence: CASSLLTGGLWADTQYF. CDR3 sequence (DNA): TGTGCCAGCAGCTTACTGACCGGCGGACTATGGGCAGATACGCAGTATTTT.

The genes are TRBV20-1 and TRBJ2-3; perhaps TRBD2 as D (6 bases). V was trimmed by 3 bases and J by 0 bases, leaving 22 bases between them. The germline V gene encodes CDR1 DFQATT and CDR2 SNEGSKA (reference sequence). The CDR3 length is 18 residues. CDR3 sequence: CSASVIAVGIDSTDTQYF. The CDR3 bases are TGCAGTGCTAGCGTTATAGCGGTTGGGATAGATAGCACAGATACGCAGTATTTT.

This clonotype was seen a few times. The V call is TRBV19, the J call TRBJ2-7; 12 bases line up with TRBD1. The CDR3 has 15 amino acids. Unmatched junction bases numbered 6, after V lost 5 bases and J lost 4 bases. Per germline, CDR1 LNHDA and CDR2 SQIVND (reference sequence). CDR3 sequence: CASSVGGQGAYEQYF. DNA of the CDR3: TGTGCCAGTAGTGTCGGGGGACAGGGGGCTTACGAGCAGTACTTC. Using reference TRBV19 and TRBJ2-7 for the parts outside the CDR3, the full variable domain is DGGITQSPKYLFRKEGQNVTLSCEQNLNHDAMYWYRQDPGQGLRLIYYSQIVNDFQKGDIAEGYSVSREKKESFPLTVTSAQKNPTAFYLCASSVGGQGAYEQYFGPGTRLTVT.

There are many counts of this clonotype. V gene TRBV3-1 combines with J gene TRBJ1-1; D is uncertain. V lost 1 base and J 6 bases, leaving 6 bases between the germline ends. The germline CDR1 and CDR2 sequences are LGHDT and YNNKEL (reference sequence). This CDR3 has 12 amino acids. This CDR3 is CASSQVMSEAFF. CDR3 DNA sequence: TGTGCCAGCAGCCAAGTAATGTCTGAAGCTTTCTTT.

The table lists this clonotype with a few counts. The chain employs TRBV20-1 and TRBJ1-5; D unclear. The CDR3 length is 13 residues. Germline-derived CDR1 and CDR2 are DFQATT and SNEGSKA (reference sequence). Between the trimmed V and J ends, which lost 3 bases and 0 bases, there was a span of 6 bases. The CDR3 is CSASITSNQPQHF. The CDR3, as DNA: TGCAGTGCTAGTATAACTAGCAATCAGCCCCAGCATTTT.

This clonotype has only a few counts. This chain connects TRBV27 to TRBJ2-1, with TRBD2 matching over 7 bases. Trimming cost V 0 bases and J 3 bases; bases outside gene matches: 5. CDR1 and CDR2 from the germline V gene are MNHEY and SMNVEV (reference sequence). This CDR3 spans 16 amino acids. CDR3 loop: CASSLSRPSGYNEQFF. The CDR3 DNA reads TGTGCCAGCAGTTTATCGCGTCCTAGCGGCTACAATGAGCAGTTCTTC.

The gene calls are TRBV20-1 and TRBJ2-7; 7 bases fit TRBD1. V shed 4 bases and J 3 bases; nucleotides not matched to a gene: 6. The CDR3 extends over 13 amino acids. Germline V lookup: CDR1 DFQATT, CDR2 SNEGSKA (reference sequence). The CDR3 sequence: CSATGTDFYEQYF. CDR3 DNA sequence: TGCAGTGCTACCGGGACAGACTTCTACGAGCAGTACTTC.

The V gene is TRBV15, the J gene TRBJ2-7; the D is unclear. Germline V gives CDR1 LNHNV, CDR2 YYDKDF (reference sequence). V shed 0 bases and J shed 5 bases, with 11 bases lying between them. This CDR3 has 14 amino acids. Here the CDR3 DNA reads TGTGCCACCAGCAGAGATGTCCAAGGCCACGAGCAGTACTTC. It specifies CATSRDVQGHEQYF.